The clone carrying this TCR beta chain was found a few times. Its antigen is still unknown. Donors contributed one heparinised blood draw apiece, averaging around 100 mL. Markers CD45RO/CCR7/CD25/CD127/CD95/CD27 served to sort CD4+ naive, central memory, regulatory and stem cell-like memory cells. This sample stems from a study of beta chain features in type 1 diabetes. V trimming: 8 bases; J trimming: 4 bases; junction bases outside the gene matches: 8. This CDR3 has 13 residues. CDR1 is SQVTM and CDR2 is ANQGSEA in the germline V gene. Expressed TCRB transcripts were sequenced because the entire RNA isolate underwent reverse transcription. TCRdb's table, derived via immunoSEQ multiplex PCR, lists solely in-frame clones and lacks some. Of 150,000 to 200,000 clones in the sample, 6.5% to 9.5% were seen once. Study-wide points: The question left open here concerned HLA type influencing TCRB rearrangement. TCRB CDR3s were moderately but significantly shorter in Type 1 diabetes patients in all four CD4+ subsets.

This TCR came from a woman between 35 and 50 years old with type 1 diabetes. Sequenced input: central memory CD4+ T cells from blood. The chain combines TRBV29-1 with TRBJ2-5; 9 bases align to TRBD1. CDR3 region: CSTSTGGAETQYF. The CDR3 nucleotides are TGCAGCACCTCCACAGGGGGCGCAGAGACCCAGTACTTC.